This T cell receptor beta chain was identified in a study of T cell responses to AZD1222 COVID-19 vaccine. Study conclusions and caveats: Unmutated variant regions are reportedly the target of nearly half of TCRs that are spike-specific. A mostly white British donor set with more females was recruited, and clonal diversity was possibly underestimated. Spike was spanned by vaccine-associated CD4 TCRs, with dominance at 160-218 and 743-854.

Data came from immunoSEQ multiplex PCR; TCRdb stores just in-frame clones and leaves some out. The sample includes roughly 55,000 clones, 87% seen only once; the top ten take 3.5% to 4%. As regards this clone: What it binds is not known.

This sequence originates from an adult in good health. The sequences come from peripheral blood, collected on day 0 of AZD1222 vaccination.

The CDR3: CASRGQVSGELFF. The CDR3 DNA sequence: TGTGCCAGCAGAGGACAGGTCTCCGGGGAGCTGTTTTTT. This chain joins TRBV6-1 and TRBJ2-2; TRBD1 aligns across 7 bases. This CDR3 comprises 13 residues. The germline V gene has CDR1 MNHNS and CDR2 SASEGT. The V segment lost 6 bases and the J segment 6 bases; nucleotides outside the gene matches: 4.